Below, 32 T cell receptor beta chains from the same sample are listed, as sequenced in a study of cytomegalovirus exposure and HLA in healthy donors. The PCR employed 60 Vbeta primers together with 13 Jbeta primers. Only in-frame clones appear in the TCRdb table, and some are missing; sequencing was by immunoSEQ multiplex PCR. The table records 150,000 to 200,000 clones, roughly 80% of them present only once. Sequenced material: PBMCs. These receptor sequences come from a woman aged 25 to 39 in good health and CMV-seropositive.

The chain joins TRBV5-4 to TRBJ2-1; 8 bases agree with TRBD1. J gave up 7 bases and V 3 bases, and 3 bases lay outside the gene matches. Per germline, CDR1 SGHNT and CDR2 YYREEE (reference sequence). The CDR3 contains 13 residues. The CDR3 region is CASSSNRGNEQFF. The CDR3 DNA follows: TGTGCCAGCAGCTCAAACAGGGGGAATGAGCAGTTCTTC.

The J gene is TRBJ2-1, the V gene TRBV28; D is possibly TRBD1 (6 bases). The V end was cut by 5 bases, the J end by 8 bases, with 13 bases between. The V gene's germline CDR1 is MDHEN and CDR2 SYDVKM. The CDR3 length is 13 residues. The CDR3 spells CASSTWTDDEQFF. The CDR3 nucleotides read TGTGCCAGCAGTACGTGGACAGATGATGAGCAGTTCTTC.

The V gene is TRBV7-9, the J gene TRBJ2-3; 9 nucleotides line up with TRBD1. This CDR3 is 16 amino acids long. V shed 5 bases and J 3 bases; nucleotides not matched to a gene: 9. Germline CDR1 SEHNR, CDR2 FQNEAQ (reference sequence). CDR3 sequence (DNA): TGTGCCAGCAGCGCACTGGGACAGGGAAGGACAGATACGCAGTATTTT. Its protein is CASSALGQGRTDTQYF.

The chain's CDR3 is CATSRLPGVTGGLAGHSYEQYF. In nucleotides, the CDR3 is TGTGCCACCAGCAGACTCCCTGGGGTCACAGGGGGCTTAGCGGGACACTCCTACGAGCAGTACTTC. This chain joins TRBV15 and TRBJ2-7, with a possible D match to TRBD1 (9 bases). The CDR3 consists of 22 residues. V was pared by 2 bases and J by 0 bases, with 32 bases between. Germline CDR1 and CDR2: LNHNV and YYDKDF (reference sequence).

A single count supports this clone. This sequence joins TRBV7-2 and TRBJ2-7; D possibly corresponds to TRBD1 (6 bases). The V and J ends lost 3 bases and 3 bases respectively, with 12 bases between them. This CDR3 has 14 residues. The germline gives CDR1 SGHTA, CDR2 FQGNSA. The CDR3 DNA is TGTGCCAGCAGCTTGGGGGCTGACAGCTACGAGCAGTACTTC. This codes for CASSLGADSYEQYF.

The CDR3 DNA reads as TGCGCCAGCAGCCTCTCGGGCGGGGTTGAGGCTTTCTTT. This codes for CASSLSGGVEAFF. This sequence joins TRBV4-1 and TRBJ1-1; no clear D. The CDR3 sequence is 13 residues long. The V end was cut by 4 bases, the J end by 11 bases, with 17 bases between. Looked up from germline, CDR1 is MGHRA and CDR2 is YSYEKL.

The V gene is TRBV5-1, the J gene TRBJ2-7; a weak D match, TRBD1 (6 bases). This CDR3 is 14 amino acids long. Trimming cost V 1 base and J 5 bases, with 13 bases left between them. Germline V gives CDR1 SGHRS, CDR2 YFSETQ. In DNA, the CDR3 is TGCGCCAGCAGCTTGAACAGGGTCCAGGACGAGCAGTACTTC. Amino acids: CASSLNRVQDEQYF.

The gene calls are TRBV5-4 and TRBJ2-1; maybe TRBD2 (5 bases). CDR3 size: 13 residues. V was trimmed by 4 bases and J by 8 bases, leaving 13 bases between them. CDR1 is SGHNT, CDR2 YYREEE, per germline (reference sequence). The CDR3 coding sequence is TGTGCCAGCAGCCGTACTAGGGCCGATGAGCAGTTCTTC. This codes for CASSRTRADEQFF.

The V gene is TRBV27, the J gene TRBJ2-2; perhaps TRBD2 as D (5 bases). Trimming removed 4 bases at V and 0 bases at J, with 9 bases between. The CDR3 runs 15 residues. From germline, CDR1 is MNHEY and CDR2 SMNVEV (reference sequence). This CDR3 is CASSSRTSNTGELFF. The CDR3 bases are TGTGCCAGCAGTTCTAGGACTTCGAACACCGGGGAGCTGTTTTTT.

This chain uses TRBV10-1 with TRBJ2-7; tentatively, D is TRBD2 (5 bases). The CDR3 has 11 residues. Germline V gives CDR1 WNHNN, CDR2 SYGVQD (reference sequence). Trimming took off 3 bases at V and 10 bases at J, with 10 bases between the two ends. This CDR3 is CASSDRGNQYF. Written as DNA, the CDR3 is TGCGCCAGCAGTGACCGGGGTAATCAGTACTTC.

For the CDR3, the DNA is TGCGCCAGCAGCTTACAGGGTCGGGCCGCAGATACGCAGTATTTT. Protein sequence: CASSLQGRAADTQYF. The chain is built from TRBV5-1 and TRBJ2-3, with D possibly being TRBD1 (6 bases). This CDR3 comprises 15 residues. Looked up from germline, CDR1 is SGHRS and CDR2 is YFSETQ. V was clipped by 2 bases and J by 4 bases, with 14 bases between them.

V is TRBV5-6 and J is TRBJ1-3; 9 nucleotides line up with TRBD1. Germline V gene lookup returns CDR1 SGHDT and CDR2 YYEEEE. After removal of 7 bases from V and 7 bases from J, the junction contained 6 bases not matched to a gene. CDR3 length: 13 residues. CDR3 sequence reads: CASVDRGGNTIYF. The CDR3 bases are TGTGCCAGCGTGGACAGGGGCGGGAACACCATATATTTT.

The gene calls are TRBV7-9 and TRBJ2-5; D not certain. The germline CDR1 and CDR2 sequences are SEHNR and FQNEAQ (reference sequence). With 1 base removed from V and 4 bases from J, the gap between germline ends came to 16 bases. CDR3 size: 16 residues. The CDR3 protein is CASSLGGVPTSETQYF. The CDR3 DNA reads as TGTGCCAGCAGCTTAGGCGGAGTCCCTACCTCAGAGACCCAGTACTTC.

The chain links TRBV18 to TRBJ2-6, with TRBD2 as a possible D gene (5 bases). Trimming removed 8 bases at V and 0 bases at J, with 11 bases between. This CDR3 is 15 amino acids long. The germline V gene encodes CDR1 KGHSH and CDR2 LQKENI. The CDR3 is CASPVRASGANVLTF. CDR3 DNA sequence: TGTGCCAGCCCGGTGCGGGCCTCTGGGGCCAACGTCCTGACTTTC.

The V call is TRBV6-1, the J call TRBJ2-7, with a tentative D call TRBD2 (6 bases). The CDR3 is made up of 13 amino acids. V lost 1 base and J 5 bases, leaving 9 bases between the germline ends. Germline V CDR1 and CDR2: MNHNS, SASEGT. In DNA, the CDR3 is TGTGCCAGCAGTGAAGGGGGGGTTCACGAGCAGTACTTC. The encoded protein is CASSEGGVHEQYF.

The chain couples TRBV9 to TRBJ2-3, with 9 bases lining up with TRBD1. V lost 6 bases and J lost 3; bases outside the gene matches: 11. The CDR3 is made up of 16 amino acids. Germline V gives CDR1 SGDLS, CDR2 YYNGEE. Here the CDR3 reads CASNQGGQGLTDTQYF. The CDR3 region has the DNA TGTGCCAGCAACCAGGGCGGACAGGGGTTGACAGATACGCAGTATTTT.

In its sample, this clone was seen a few times. This sequence joins TRBV13 and TRBJ2-7; possible D gene TRBD2, 6 bases. Germline values: CDR1 PRHDT, CDR2 FYEKMQ (reference sequence). The CDR3 contains 14 residues. V lost 5 bases to trimming and J lost 0 bases, with 11 bases between them. In DNA form, the CDR3 reads TGTGCCAGCAGCCCCAGAGCGGGCTCCTACGAGCAGTACTTC. Translating it yields CASSPRAGSYEQYF.

Turning to this clone: One end of the junction varies from germline; a read error may be responsible. The V and J genes are TRBV6-5 and TRBJ2-1, with D unclear. The CDR3 has 11 amino acids. CDR1 is MNHEY and CDR2 is SVGAGI in the germline V gene. The CDR3 nucleotides read TGTGCCAGCAGTGACTCTAGAGGGCAGTTCTTC. This codes for CASSDSRGQFF.

The rearrangement uses TRBV13 and TRBJ1-1; 10 bases are shared with TRBD1. This CDR3 contains 14 residues. Trimming removed 5 bases from V and 1 base from J; junction bases left unmatched: 1. Per the germline V gene, CDR1 is PRHDT and CDR2 is FYEKMQ (reference sequence). The CDR3 loop is CASSRDRGNTEAFF. The CDR3 region has the DNA TGTGCCAGCAGCCGGGACAGGGGGAACACTGAAGCTTTCTTT.

J is TRBJ2-5 and V is TRBV7-8; TRBD2 matches 7 bases. The germline gives CDR1 SGHVS, CDR2 FQNEAQ. Trimming cost V 6 bases and J 5 bases; bases outside gene matches: 9. The CDR3 is 14 residues long. CDR3 protein: CASRLTSTHETQYF. The CDR3 region has the DNA TGTGCCAGCAGGCTGACTAGCACTCACGAGACCCAGTACTTC. Using reference TRBV7-8 and TRBJ2-5 for the parts outside the CDR3, the full variable domain is GAGVSQSPRYKVAKRGQDVALRCDPISGHVSLFWYQQALGQGPEFLTYFQNEAQLDKSGLPSDRFFAERPEGSVSTLKIQRTQQEDSAVYLCASRLTSTHETQYFGPGTRLLVL.

This clone was counted a single time. This sequence joins TRBV27 and TRBJ2-5, with D perhaps matching TRBD2 (5 bases). V was shortened by 1 base and J by 5 bases, with 14 bases between the two germline ends. The CDR3 covers 15 residues. CDR1 and CDR2 from the germline V gene are MNHEY and SMNVEV (reference sequence). This chain's CDR3 is CASSLLARLGETQYF. Written as DNA, the CDR3 is TGTGCCAGCAGTTTATTAGCGAGGTTGGGGGAGACCCAGTACTTC.

The chain couples TRBV10-2 to TRBJ1-1, with a weak D call TRBD1 (5 bases). There are 14 residues in the CDR3. The V gene's germline CDR1 is WSHSY and CDR2 SAAADI. The V and J ends lost 4 bases and 3 bases respectively, with 12 bases between them. The CDR3 region has the DNA TGCGCCAGCAGTGTGCGGGGCCACGACACTGAAGCTTTCTTT. As protein: CASSVRGHDTEAFF.

The chain has TRBV4-1 and TRBJ2-7; the D gene is possibly TRBD2 (7 bases). This CDR3 contains 15 residues. CDR1 and CDR2 from the germline V gene are MGHRA and YSYEKL. V lost 0 bases, J lost 6 bases, and 15 bases lay in between. The CDR3 DNA is TGCGCCAGCAGCCAAGATCGGGGGGCCTACGGCGAGCAGTACTTC. It codes for CASSQDRGAYGEQYF.

The chain recombines TRBV6-1 with TRBJ1-5, with D perhaps TRBD1 (5 bases). V gave up 2 bases and J gave up 5 bases, with 10 bases separating them. Per the germline V gene, CDR1 is MNHNS and CDR2 is SASEGT. This CDR3 comprises 14 residues. CDR3 nucleotides: TGTGCCAGCAGTGAAAAGGGCAGGGATCAGCCCCAGCATTTT. Amino acids: CASSEKGRDQPQHF.

The chain couples TRBV25-1 to TRBJ1-2; D gene unclear. Trimming took 5 bases from V and 8 from J, leaving 9 bases between them. Looked up from germline, CDR1 is MGHDK and CDR2 is SYGVNS. The CDR3 consists of 11 residues. The DNA of the CDR3 is TGTGCCAGCAGTCCAGGTGAAGGCTACACCTTC. It yields the protein CASSPGEGYTF.

The chain couples TRBV6-1 to TRBJ1-1, with a tentative D call TRBD1 (5 bases). The CDR3 spans 14 residues. Germline CDR1 is MNHNS and CDR2 is SASEGT. V gave up 8 bases and J gave up 1 base, with 14 bases separating them. The CDR3 region has the DNA TGTGCCAGCGGGGACCGGGGGTCGAACACTGAAGCTTTCTTT. Translation: CASGDRGSNTEAFF.

The V call is TRBV15, the J call TRBJ2-7, with 8 positions matching TRBD1. The CDR3 is made up of 16 amino acids. The trim removed 0 bases at V and 0 bases at J, leaving 4 bases unmatched. Germline V CDR1 and CDR2: LNHNV, YYDKDF (reference sequence). For the CDR3, the DNA is TGTGCCACCAGCAGAGATTGGACAGGGAGCTCCTACGAGCAGTACTTC. This translates into CATSRDWTGSSYEQYF.

This chain joins TRBV7-2 and TRBJ1-6; TRBD1 matches at 8 bases. The CDR3 has 15 residues. The germline gives CDR1 SGHTA, CDR2 FQGNSA. The V and J ends lost 5 bases and 7 bases, in that order; junction bases with no gene match: 7. The CDR3 DNA is TGTGCCAGCAGCCCCCGACAGGGGTCGAATTCACCCCTCCACTTT. Protein: CASSPRQGSNSPLHF.

The chain combines TRBV19 with TRBJ1-2; tentatively, D is TRBD1 (6 bases). CDR3 length: 14 amino acids. Germline V gene lookup returns CDR1 LNHDA and CDR2 SQIVND (reference sequence). Trimming left V 6 bases short and J 7 bases short, with 18 bases between. The CDR3 DNA follows: TGTGCCAGTAGAGCCGCAGACGGCAGGGGTGGCTACACCTTC. Translated: CASRAADGRGGYTF.

The chain couples TRBV28 to TRBJ2-5, with TRBD2 as a possible D gene (6 bases). Germline loops: CDR1 MDHEN, CDR2 SYDVKM. CDR3 length equals 14 residues. Trimming shortened V by 6 bases and J by 3 bases, and 14 bases separated the two germline ends. The CDR3 DNA is TGTGCCAGCAGACGGGGGACCAAGAAAGAGACCCAGTACTTC. This gives the protein CASRRGTKKETQYF.

In its sample, this clone was seen once. The chain combines TRBV5-1 with TRBJ1-2; 8 bases are a match to TRBD1. Germline CDR1 is SGHRS and CDR2 is YFSETQ. This CDR3 has 14 amino acids. The trim removed 0 bases at V and 2 bases at J, leaving 0 bases unmatched. The CDR3 here is CASSLGTGNYGYTF. CDR3 DNA sequence: TGCGCCAGCAGCTTGGGGACAGGGAACTATGGCTACACCTTC.

V usage is TRBV27 and J usage is TRBJ2-1; a possible D gene is TRBD2 (7 bases). This CDR3 region has 16 residues. V was clipped by 2 bases and J by 10 bases, with 21 bases between them. The germline V gene has CDR1 MNHEY and CDR2 SMNVEV (reference sequence). In DNA form, the CDR3 reads TGTGCCAGCAGTTTAGAAGGGTGGGGGGGCTCCTACGAGCAGTTCTTC. This sequence encodes CASSLEGWGGSYEQFF.